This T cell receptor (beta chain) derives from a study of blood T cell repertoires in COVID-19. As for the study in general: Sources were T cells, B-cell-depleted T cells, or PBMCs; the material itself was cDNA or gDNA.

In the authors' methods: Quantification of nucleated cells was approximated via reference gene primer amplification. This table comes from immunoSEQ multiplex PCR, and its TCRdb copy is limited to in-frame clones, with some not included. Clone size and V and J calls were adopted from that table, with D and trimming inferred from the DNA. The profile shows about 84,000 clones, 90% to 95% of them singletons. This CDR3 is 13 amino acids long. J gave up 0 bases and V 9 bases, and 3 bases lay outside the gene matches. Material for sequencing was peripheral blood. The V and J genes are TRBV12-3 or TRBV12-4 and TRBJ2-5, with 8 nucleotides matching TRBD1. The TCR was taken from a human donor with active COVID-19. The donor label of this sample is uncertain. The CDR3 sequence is CASWDRNQETQYF. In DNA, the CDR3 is TGTGCCAGTTGGGACAGGAACCAAGAGACCCAGTACTTC.